This TCR beta chain was obtained from a study of T cell responses to AZD1222 COVID-19 vaccine. Notes on the study in general: Seropositive status at baseline applied to only 6 or 7 AZD1222 recipients. Nearly half of spike-specific TCRs reportedly target variant regions that are unmutated in the B.1.351 and B.1.1.7 variants. Spike-spanning, vaccine-associated CD4 TCRs were dominant at 160-218 and 743-854. There were mostly white British donors and more females than males, and clonal diversity was possibly underestimated.

About this clone: Its cognate antigen is unknown.

TCRdb keeps only in-frame clones here, not all; method: immunoSEQ multiplex PCR. The sample holds 140,000 to 150,000 clones, over 85% seen once. The germline CDR1 and CDR2 sequences are SGHAT and FQNNGV. This CDR3 has 15 amino acids. V was pared by 1 base and J by 7 bases, with 11 bases between. The TCR originated in an adult in good health. The rearrangement uses TRBV11-2 and TRBJ1-6; no clear D gene. This specimen consisted of peripheral blood, obtained on day 0 of AZD1222 vaccination. In DNA, the CDR3 is TGTGCCAGCAGCTTAGGAGGGAAATGGAATTCACCCCTCCACTTT. Amino acid sequence: CASSLGGKWNSPLHF.